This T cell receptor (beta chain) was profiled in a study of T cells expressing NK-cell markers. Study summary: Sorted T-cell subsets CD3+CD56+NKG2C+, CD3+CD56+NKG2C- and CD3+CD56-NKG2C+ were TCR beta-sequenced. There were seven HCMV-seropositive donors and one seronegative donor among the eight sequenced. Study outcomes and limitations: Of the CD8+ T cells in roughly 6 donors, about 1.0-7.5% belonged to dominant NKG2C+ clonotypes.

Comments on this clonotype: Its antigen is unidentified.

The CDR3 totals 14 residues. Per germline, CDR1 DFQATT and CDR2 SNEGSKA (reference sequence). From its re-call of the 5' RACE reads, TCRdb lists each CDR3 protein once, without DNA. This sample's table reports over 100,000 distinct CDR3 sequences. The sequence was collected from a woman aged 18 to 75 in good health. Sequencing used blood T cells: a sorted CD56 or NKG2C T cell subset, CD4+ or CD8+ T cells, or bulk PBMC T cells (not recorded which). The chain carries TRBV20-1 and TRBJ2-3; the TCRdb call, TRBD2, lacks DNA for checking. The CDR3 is CSALHIAFTDTQYF.